Below, 10 T cell receptor beta chains from the same sample are listed, as sequenced in a study of CD8 T cells in Susac syndrome. A quantity of about 0.45 to 1 ug RNA underwent reverse transcription using random hexamers. TCRdb fed the immunoSEQ multiplex PCR reads into MiXCR, producing one record per CDR3 protein. This table holds roughly 80,000 distinct CDR3 sequences, less than 95% found once. The sequenced sample consisted of CD8+ T cells from PBMCs. Receptors originate from a human donor with Susac syndrome.

The chain carries TRBV29-1 and TRBJ2-7; 9 nucleotides agree with TRBD2. Unmatched junction bases numbered 12, after V lost 6 bases and J lost 3 bases. Germline loops: CDR1 SQVTM, CDR2 ANQGSEA. The CDR3 length is 15 residues. The CDR3 spells CSVVRLAGANYEQYF. CDR3 nucleotide sequence: TGCAGCGTCGTACGATTAGCGGGGGCTAACTACGAGCAGTACTTC.

V is TRBV20-1 and J is TRBJ1-5; 9 positions agree with TRBD1. The germline V gene encodes CDR1 DFQATT and CDR2 SNEGSKA (reference sequence). V shed 6 bases and J 6 bases; nucleotides not matched to a gene: 3. The CDR3 totals 12 residues. This chain's CDR3 is CSARQGVQPQHF. CDR3 coding DNA: TGCAGTGCAAGACAGGGGGTTCAGCCCCAGCATTTT.

The gene calls are TRBV20-1 and TRBJ2-1; no clear D gene. Germline V gives CDR1 DFQATT, CDR2 SNEGSKA (reference sequence). The V and J ends lost 1 base and 0 bases respectively, with 13 bases between them. The CDR3 sequence is 16 residues long. The CDR3 protein is CSARGSDSSSYNEQFF. The CDR3 nucleotides read TGCAGTGCTAGAGGGAGCGACTCAAGCTCCTACAATGAGCAGTTCTTC.

The chain carries TRBV4-3 and TRBJ2-3; the D call may be TRBD1 or TRBD2 (5 bases each). Germline V gives CDR1 LGHNA, CDR2 YSLEER. The CDR3 has 14 residues. Between the trimmed V and J ends, which lost 4 bases and 4 bases, there was a span of 12 bases. The CDR3 DNA is TGCGCCAGCAGCCCAAAGAGGGGCGCAGATACGCAGTATTTT. Its protein product is CASSPKRGADTQYF.

V is TRBV7-9 and J is TRBJ2-7; a weak D match, TRBD2 (6 bases). In germline, CDR1 is SEHNR, CDR2 FQNEAQ (reference sequence). The CDR3 spans 15 residues. V was shortened by 3 bases and J by 4 bases, with 16 bases between the two germline ends. CDR3 in amino acids: CASSFPSGGSYEQYF. The CDR3 DNA follows: TGTGCCAGCAGCTTCCCTAGTGGGGGGTCTTACGAGCAGTACTTC.

The chain joins TRBV12-5 to TRBJ2-3; D ambiguous. The CDR3 runs 15 residues. CDR1 is LGHNT and CDR2 is FRNRAP in the germline V gene. Trimming took 6 bases from V and 6 from J, leaving 19 bases between them. This CDR3 reads CASGGRLIAADTQYF. CDR3 sequence (DNA): TGTGCTAGTGGCGGGCGACTTATTGCTGCGGATACGCAGTATTTT.

The V gene is TRBV24-1, the J gene TRBJ1-1; TRBD1 matches at 9 bases. Per the germline V gene, CDR1 is KGHDR and CDR2 is SFDVKD. V lost 6 bases and J lost 1; bases outside the gene matches: 5. CDR3 length: 15 amino acids. CDR3 nucleotide sequence: TGTGCCACCAGTTGGACAGGGGCAGGGAACACTGAAGCTTTCTTT. Its protein product is CATSWTGAGNTEAFF.

The V and J genes are TRBV9 and TRBJ1-6, with D perhaps TRBD1 (5 bases). Germline assignment: CDR1 SGDLS and CDR2 YYNGEE. Trimming took 4 bases from V and 7 from J, leaving 12 bases between them. There are 14 residues in the CDR3. The CDR3 loop reads CASSLGGGNSPLHF. The CDR3 bases are TGTGCCAGCAGCCTCGGGGGGGGGAATTCACCCCTCCACTTT.

The V gene is TRBV3-1, the J gene TRBJ2-1; D is possibly TRBD1 or TRBD2 (5 bases each). CDR1 LGHDT and CDR2 YNNKEL come from the germline V gene (reference sequence). Trimming pared 4 bases from V and 7 bases from J, leaving 17 bases between. This CDR3 is 15 amino acids long. CDR3 residues: CASSRPGTLGNEQFF. CDR3 bases: TGTGCCAGCAGCCGACCCGGGACGTTAGGGAATGAGCAGTTCTTC.

V gene TRBV4-1 combines with J gene TRBJ1-1; possibly TRBD1 for D (6 bases). V dropped 7 bases and J dropped 3 bases, with 18 bases sitting between them. The CDR3 has 15 residues. Germline V lookup: CDR1 MGHRA, CDR2 YSYEKL. The CDR3 nucleotides are TGCGCCAGCACCATTAACACAGGGCGGGACACTGAAGCTTTCTTT. It translates to CASTINTGRDTEAFF.